These T cell receptor beta chains were read from a single sample in a study of blood T cell repertoires in COVID-19. Assay used: immunoSEQ multiplex PCR; TCRdb lists only in-frame clones, some missing. The sample includes a few hundred thousand clones, roughly 88% of them seen just once. What was sequenced was PBMCs or T cells enriched from blood (not recorded which). All receptors come from a woman between 40 and 50 years old with acute COVID-19. Both conserved end residues are part of each CDR3. Fields, in order: D gene, clone size, V gene, J gene, CDR3 DNA, CDR3 protein. A D gene is named only where the DNA matches it firmly. A row's size may be missing; if present it is once, few, many or a size class.

D: -; size: -; V: TRBV7-2; J: TRBJ1-1; DNA: TGTGCCAGCAGCCACCCGGGTACGAACACTGAAGCTTTCTTT; CDR3: CASSHPGTNTEAFF
D: -; size: -; V: TRBV27; J: TRBJ1-2; DNA: TGTGCCAGTCGCTCGTCGGGGGGTCACGTCGGCTACACCTTC; CDR3: CASRSSGGHVGYTF
D: TRBD2; size: -; V: TRBV19; J: TRBJ2-3; DNA: TGTGCCAGTAGTAGAGGACTAGCGGGGGTATCGGATACGCAGTATTTT; CDR3: CASSRGLAGVSDTQYF
D: TRBD1; size: -; V: TRBV30; J: TRBJ2-3; DNA: TGTGCCTGGGACAAGACAGGGACAGATACGCAGTATTTT; CDR3: CAWDKTGTDTQYF
D: -; size: -; V: TRBV7-9; J: TRBJ2-1; DNA: TGTGCCAGCAGCTTGAGGGACAATGAGCAGTTCTTC; CDR3: CASSLRDNEQFF
D: -; size: -; V: TRBV6-5; J: TRBJ1-1; DNA: TGTGCCAGCAGTTACTCAGCGGAATACACTGAAGCTTTCTTT; CDR3: CASSYSAEYTEAFF
D: TRBD2; size: -; V: TRBV14; J: TRBJ2-3; DNA: TGTGCCAGCAGCCAAGAGACTAGCCCCGCAGATACGCAGTATTTT; CDR3: CASSQETSPADTQYF
D: TRBD1; size: once; V: TRBV19; J: TRBJ1-1; DNA: TGTGCCAGTAGTCCCCGGGACAGGGAGACTTTCTTT; CDR3: CASSPRDRETFF
D: -; size: -; V: TRBV4-1; J: TRBJ2-2; DNA: TGCGCCAGCAGCCAAGATACGGTGTCCGGGGAGCTGTTTTTT; CDR3: CASSQDTVSGELFF
D: -; size: -; V: TRBV19; J: TRBJ1-3; DNA: TGTGCCAGTATTGGCAGCTCTGGAAACACCATATATTTT; CDR3: CASIGSSGNTIYF
D: -; size: -; V: TRBV30; J: TRBJ1-3; DNA: TGTGCCCGGACCGGGAGCTCTGGAAACACCATATATTTT; CDR3: CARTGSSGNTIYF
D: -; size: -; V: TRBV10-1; J: TRBJ2-1; DNA: TGCGCCAGCAGTTCGGGTTACAATGAGCAGTTCTTC; CDR3: CASSSGYNEQFF
D: TRBD1; size: -; V: TRBV5-1; J: TRBJ1-2; DNA: TGCGCCAGCAGCTCGGGAGCAGGGGGCGCATCTGGCTACACCTTC; CDR3: CASSSGAGGASGYTF
D: TRBD1; size: -; V: TRBV19; J: TRBJ2-7; DNA: TGTGCCAGTATGTCCGGACAGGGTTTCAACGAGCAGTACTTC; CDR3: CASMSGQGFNEQYF
D: -; size: -; V: TRBV12-3/TRBV12-4; J: TRBJ1-2; DNA: TGTGCCAGCAGTTTAGCCGACAGCTATGGCTACACCTTC; CDR3: CASSLADSYGYTF
D: -; size: -; V: TRBV9; J: TRBJ1-3; DNA: TGTGCCAGCAGCGCCCGTCAGTCTCTCTCTGGAAACACCATATATTTT; CDR3: CASSARQSLSGNTIYF
D: TRBD1; size: -; V: TRBV9; J: TRBJ1-2; DNA: TGTGCCAGCAGCCTCGACGGGACAGGCTATGGCTACACCTTC; CDR3: CASSLDGTGYGYTF
D: TRBD1; size: -; V: TRBV29-1; J: TRBJ1-1; DNA: TGCAGCGTCCGAGTCCCACAGGGGGCTTACACTGAAGCTTTCTTT; CDR3: CSVRVPQGAYTEAFF
D: TRBD1; size: -; V: TRBV10-2; J: TRBJ2-5; DNA: TGCGCCAGCAGGGTACGGGACAGGGGTCAGGAGACCCAGTACTTC; CDR3: CASRVRDRGQETQYF
D: -; size: -; V: TRBV5-1; J: TRBJ1-1; DNA: TGCGCCAGCAGTAACAGGGTTGCCACTGAAGCTTTCTTT; CDR3: CASSNRVATEAFF
D: -; size: once; V: TRBV12-3/TRBV12-4; J: TRBJ1-2; DNA: TGTGCCAGCAGTTTAGTTCTAAAGGGGGGCTACACCTTC; CDR3: CASSLVLKGGYTF
D: -; size: -; V: TRBV6-1; J: TRBJ1-5; DNA: TGTGCCAGCAGTGATGGTGGTTGGGGGCGTTATCAGCCCCAGCATTTT; CDR3: CASSDGGWGRYQPQHF
D: -; size: -; V: TRBV4-2; J: TRBJ2-1; DNA: TGTGCCAGCAGCCAAGATAGGAGTTTACTTCACAATGAGCAGTTCTTC; CDR3: CASSQDRSLLHNEQFF
D: TRBD1; size: -; V: TRBV28; J: TRBJ2-4; DNA: TGTGCCAGCAGTAAAAGACAGGGGGCCATTAACATTCAGTACTTC; CDR3: CASSKRQGAINIQYF
D: TRBD1; size: -; V: TRBV30; J: TRBJ1-5; DNA: TGTGCCTGGAGCCCGGGACAGGCCTATCAGCCCCAGCATTTT; CDR3: CAWSPGQAYQPQHF
D: TRBD2; size: -; V: TRBV29-1; J: TRBJ2-3; DNA: TGCAGCGTCTCGGGGACTAGCGGGAGAACAGATACGCAGTATTTT; CDR3: CSVSGTSGRTDTQYF
D: TRBD1; size: -; V: TRBV3-1/TRBV3-2; J: TRBJ1-4; DNA: TGTGCCAGCAGCCAAAAAGGGGACAGGTTTGAAAAACTGTTTTTT; CDR3: CASSQKGDRFEKLFF
D: -; size: -; V: TRBV9; J: TRBJ1-3; DNA: TGTGCCAGCAGCAGCCTCCTCTCTGGAAACACCATATATTTT; CDR3: CASSSLLSGNTIYF
D: -; size: -; V: TRBV29-1; J: TRBJ2-3; DNA: TGCAGCGTTGGCCTAACCACAGATACGCAGTATTTT; CDR3: CSVGLTTDTQYF
D: -; size: -; V: TRBV6-5; J: TRBJ1-5; DNA: TGTGCCAGCTCCAGGGATGGAGGCAATCAGCCCCAGCATTTT; CDR3: CASSRDGGNQPQHF
D: TRBD2; size: -; V: TRBV5-6; J: TRBJ2-3; DNA: TGTGCCAGCAGCTTGGGACTAGCCTTAACAGATACGCAGTATTTT; CDR3: CASSLGLALTDTQYF
D: -; size: -; V: TRBV27; J: TRBJ1-6; DNA: TGTGCCAGCAGTTTATACCCCGGAGCGGGTTTCACTTCACCCCTCCACTTT; CDR3: CASSLYPGAGFTSPLHF
D: -; size: -; V: TRBV5-1; J: TRBJ2-5; DNA: TGCGCCAGCAGCTTGGGCTCGGGGGTTGGTCAAGAGACCCAGTACTTC; CDR3: CASSLGSGVGQETQYF
D: TRBD1; size: -; V: TRBV3-1/TRBV3-2; J: TRBJ1-2; DNA: TGTGCCAGCAGTGCGGACAGGGTAGGTGGCTACACCTTC; CDR3: CASSADRVGGYTF
D: -; size: -; V: TRBV2; J: TRBJ2-3; DNA: TGTGCCAGCAGGAGGGCCCCCTTGGATACGCAGTATTTT; CDR3: CASRRAPLDTQYF
D: TRBD1; size: -; V: TRBV5-4; J: TRBJ1-2; DNA: TGTGCCAGCAGCCGAGGGGGACAGCTACATGGCTACACCTTC; CDR3: CASSRGGQLHGYTF
D: -; size: -; V: TRBV7-9; J: TRBJ1-5; DNA: TGTGCCAGCAGCTCGGGGGGCAATCAGCCCCAGCATTTT; CDR3: CASSSGGNQPQHF
D: -; size: few; V: TRBV10-3; J: TRBJ1-1; DNA: TGTGCCACCCGTGGTGACATGAACACTGAGGCTTTCTTT; CDR3: CATRGDMNTEAFF
D: -; size: once; V: TRBV5-1; J: TRBJ1-1; DNA: TGCGCCAGTCGGGACTCCAGAGGATACACTGAAGCTTTCTTT; CDR3: CASRDSRGYTEAFF
D: TRBD1; size: -; V: TRBV10-3; J: TRBJ2-2; DNA: TGTGCCATCAGGGAGGGGACAGGGCCCACCGGGGAGCTGTTTTTT; CDR3: CAIREGTGPTGELFF
D: -; size: once; V: TRBV30; J: TRBJ1-3; DNA: TGTGCCTGGAGTCGGGGGTCTGGAAACACCATATATTTT; CDR3: CAWSRGSGNTIYF
D: TRBD1; size: -; V: TRBV6-5; J: TRBJ1-5; DNA: TGTGCCAGCAGTCGGGACAGCAATAGCAATCAGCCCCAGCATTTT; CDR3: CASSRDSNSNQPQHF
D: TRBD1; size: -; V: TRBV10-2; J: TRBJ1-2; DNA: TGCGCCAGCAGTGATAACAGGGGGTATGGCTACACCTTC; CDR3: CASSDNRGYGYTF
D: -; size: -; V: TRBV19; J: TRBJ1-5; DNA: TGTGCCAGTAAGGTCCAGGGCCTCAATCAGCCCCAGCATTTT; CDR3: CASKVQGLNQPQHF
D: -; size: -; V: TRBV9; J: TRBJ1-6; DNA: TGTGCCAGCAGCGTAGAGGGTGACAGCTCCTATAATTCACCCCTCCACTTT; CDR3: CASSVEGDSSYNSPLHF
D: -; size: -; V: TRBV7-9; J: TRBJ1-6; DNA: TGTGCCAGCAGCTTTACACAGGGTTCACCCCTCCACTTT; CDR3: CASSFTQGSPLHF
D: TRBD2; size: -; V: TRBV4-1; J: TRBJ2-5; DNA: TGCGCCAGCAGCCAAGAGGGGCCGGGACTAGTGAGGGAGACCCAGTACTTC; CDR3: CASSQEGPGLVRETQYF
D: -; size: few; V: TRBV11-2; J: TRBJ1-2; DNA: TGTGCCAGCAGCCCAATGAGAGGGAACTATGGCTACACCTTC; CDR3: CASSPMRGNYGYTF
D: -; size: -; V: TRBV30; J: TRBJ2-7; DNA: TGTGCCTGGAGCCGGGGATCTTACGAGCAGTACTTC; CDR3: CAWSRGSYEQYF
D: TRBD1; size: -; V: TRBV20-1; J: TRBJ2-7; DNA: TGCAGTGCTAGTACTCCACCGGGACAGGGAGGAGAGCAGTACTTC; CDR3: CSASTPPGQGGEQYF
D: TRBD1; size: -; V: TRBV27; J: TRBJ1-3; DNA: TGTGCCAGCAGACCACAGGGGGCAGGAAACACCATATATTTT; CDR3: CASRPQGAGNTIYF
D: TRBD1; size: -; V: TRBV23-1; J: TRBJ1-2; DNA: TGCGCCAGCAGTCAATCGATACAGGGGGCAAAATATGGCTACACCTTC; CDR3: CASSQSIQGAKYGYTF
D: TRBD1; size: -; V: TRBV4-1; J: TRBJ1-5; DNA: TGCGCCAGCAGCCAAGAAGGGGACAGGCTCCAGAAGCCCCAGCATTTT; CDR3: CASSQEGDRLQKPQHF
D: TRBD2; size: once; V: TRBV15; J: TRBJ2-1; DNA: TGTGCCACCAGTCCTAGAGCTTGGACTAGCGTTAATGAGCAGTTCTTC; CDR3: CATSPRAWTSVNEQFF
D: -; size: -; V: TRBV5-1; J: TRBJ2-2; DNA: TGCGCCAGCAGAGGAGGGAGCCTTAACACCGGGGAGCTGTTTTTT; CDR3: CASRGGSLNTGELFF
D: -; size: -; V: TRBV2; J: TRBJ1-2; DNA: TGTGCCAGCGCGGCGGAAAGTTTTGGTGGCTACACCTTC; CDR3: CASAAESFGGYTF
D: -; size: -; V: TRBV6-1; J: TRBJ1-4; DNA: TGTGCCAGCAGAGAAGGTGGCCGCAATAATGAAAAACTGTTTTTT; CDR3: CASREGGRNNEKLFF
D: -; size: -; V: TRBV20-1; J: TRBJ1-5; DNA: TGCAGTGCTAGTGCAGGGGTGGGTCAGCCCCAGCATTTT; CDR3: CSASAGVGQPQHF
D: -; size: -; V: TRBV19; J: TRBJ1-5; DNA: TGTGCCAGTAGAGCAGGGCGAACTGGCAATCAGCCCCAGCATTTT; CDR3: CASRAGRTGNQPQHF
D: TRBD1; size: -; V: TRBV11-2; J: TRBJ2-3; DNA: TGTGCCAGCAGCCTTACAGGGGGCTGGACAGATACGCAGTATTTT; CDR3: CASSLTGGWTDTQYF